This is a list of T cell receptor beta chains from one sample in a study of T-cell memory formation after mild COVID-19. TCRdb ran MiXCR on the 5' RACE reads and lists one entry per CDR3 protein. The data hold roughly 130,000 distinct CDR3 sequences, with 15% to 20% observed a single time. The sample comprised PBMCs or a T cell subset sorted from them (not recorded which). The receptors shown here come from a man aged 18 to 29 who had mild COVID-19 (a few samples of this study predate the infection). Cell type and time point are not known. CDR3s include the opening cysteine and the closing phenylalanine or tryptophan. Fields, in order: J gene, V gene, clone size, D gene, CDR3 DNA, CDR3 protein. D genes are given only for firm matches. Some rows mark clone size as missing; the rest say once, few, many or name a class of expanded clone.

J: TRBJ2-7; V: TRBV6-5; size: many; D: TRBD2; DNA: TGTGCCAGCAGGTCTAGCGGGGACTACGAGCAGTACTTC; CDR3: CASRSSGDYEQYF
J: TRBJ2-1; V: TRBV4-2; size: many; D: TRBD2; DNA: TGTGCCAGCAGCCAAGATCCAGCGGGGGGGTACAATGAGCAGTTCTTC; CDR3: CASSQDPAGGYNEQFF
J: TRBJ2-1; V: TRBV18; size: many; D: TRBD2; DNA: TGTGCCAGCTCACCACCCCAGCGGGGGGGCGGTGAGCAGTTCTTC; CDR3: CASSPPQRGGGEQFF
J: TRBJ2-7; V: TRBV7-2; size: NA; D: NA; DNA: TGTGCCAGCGGGGGGGCCCACTACGAGCAGTACTTC; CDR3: CASGGAHYEQYF
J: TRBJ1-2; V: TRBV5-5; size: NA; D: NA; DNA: TGTGCCAGCAGCCTCCCTATGGGCTATGGCTACACCTTC; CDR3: CASSLPMGYGYTF
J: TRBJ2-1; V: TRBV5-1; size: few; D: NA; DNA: TGCGCCAGCAGACAAACAGGCGGGGAGCAGTTCTTC; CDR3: CASRQTGGEQFF
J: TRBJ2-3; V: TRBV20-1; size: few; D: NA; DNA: TGCAGTGCTAGCCCTATTCCCCTCACAGATACGCAGTATTTT; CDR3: CSASPIPLTDTQYF
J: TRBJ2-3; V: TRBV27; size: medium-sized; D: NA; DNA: TGTGCCAGCAGTTTAAGGACTCCTGACACAGATACGCAGTATTTT; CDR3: CASSLRTPDTDTQYF
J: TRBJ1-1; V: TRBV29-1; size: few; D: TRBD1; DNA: TGCAGCGTTGAGCTTTTTGGGACAGGGGAAGCTTTCTTT; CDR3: CSVELFGTGEAFF
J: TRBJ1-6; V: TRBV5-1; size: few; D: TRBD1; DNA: TGCGCCAGCAGCCGCGGACAGGGTAATTCACCCCTCCACTTT; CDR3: CASSRGQGNSPLHF
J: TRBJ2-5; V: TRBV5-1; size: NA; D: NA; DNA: TGCGCCAGCAGCCCGGACGAGGGGGAGACCCAGTACTTC; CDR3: CASSPDEGETQYF
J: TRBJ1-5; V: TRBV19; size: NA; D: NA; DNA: TGTGCCAGTAGTATAGCAGGCGGGGGGAGGCAGCCCCAGCATTTT; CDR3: CASSIAGGGRQPQHF
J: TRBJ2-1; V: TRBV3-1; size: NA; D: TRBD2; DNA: TGTGCCAGCAGCCAAGCGGGAGGTGAGCAGTTCTTC; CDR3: CASSQAGGEQFF
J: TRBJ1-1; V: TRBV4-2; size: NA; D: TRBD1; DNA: TGTGCCAGCAGCCAAGATCCGGACAGGGACACTGAAGCTTTCTTT; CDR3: CASSQDPDRDTEAFF
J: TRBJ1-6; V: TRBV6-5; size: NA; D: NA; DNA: TGTGCCAGCAGTTACGTGGGGGGGAATTCACCCCTCCACTTT; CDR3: CASSYVGGNSPLHF
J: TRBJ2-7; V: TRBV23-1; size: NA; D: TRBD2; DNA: TGCCCGGGGAGGGATCTGTACTTC; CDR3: CPGRDLYF
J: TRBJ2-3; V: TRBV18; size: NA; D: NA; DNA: TGTGCCAGCTCACCCCAGGGCCTAGGGGGGGATACGCAGTATTTT; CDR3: CASSPQGLGGDTQYF
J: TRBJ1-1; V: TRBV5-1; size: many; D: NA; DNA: TGCGCCAGCAGCTTTAACACTGAAGCTTTCTTT; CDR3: CASSFNTEAFF
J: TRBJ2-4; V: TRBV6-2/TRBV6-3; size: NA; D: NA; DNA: TGTGCCAGCAGTACCGGGGAAAACATTCAGTACTTC; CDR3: CASSTGENIQYF
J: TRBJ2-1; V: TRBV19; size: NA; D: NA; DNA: TGTGCCAGTAGGAGGGGTGATGAGCAGTTCTTC; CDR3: CASRRGDEQFF
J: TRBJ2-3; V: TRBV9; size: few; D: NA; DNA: TGTGCCAGCAGTGATTACCGGGCCAAAGACACAGATACGCAGTATTTT; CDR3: CASSDYRAKDTDTQYF